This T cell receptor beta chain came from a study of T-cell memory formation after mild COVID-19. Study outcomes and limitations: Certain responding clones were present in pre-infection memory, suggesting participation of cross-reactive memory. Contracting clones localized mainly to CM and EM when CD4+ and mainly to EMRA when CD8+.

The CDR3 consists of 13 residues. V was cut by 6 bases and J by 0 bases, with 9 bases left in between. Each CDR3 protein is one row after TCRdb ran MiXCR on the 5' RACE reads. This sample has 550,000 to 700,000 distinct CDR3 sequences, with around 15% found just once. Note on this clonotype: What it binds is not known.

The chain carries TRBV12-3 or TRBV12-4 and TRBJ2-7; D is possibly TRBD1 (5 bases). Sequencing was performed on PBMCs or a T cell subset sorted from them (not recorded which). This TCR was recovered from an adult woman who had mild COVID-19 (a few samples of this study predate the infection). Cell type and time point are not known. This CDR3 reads CASRRQSSYEQYF. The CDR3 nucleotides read TGTGCCAGCAGGAGACAGAGCTCCTACGAGCAGTACTTC.